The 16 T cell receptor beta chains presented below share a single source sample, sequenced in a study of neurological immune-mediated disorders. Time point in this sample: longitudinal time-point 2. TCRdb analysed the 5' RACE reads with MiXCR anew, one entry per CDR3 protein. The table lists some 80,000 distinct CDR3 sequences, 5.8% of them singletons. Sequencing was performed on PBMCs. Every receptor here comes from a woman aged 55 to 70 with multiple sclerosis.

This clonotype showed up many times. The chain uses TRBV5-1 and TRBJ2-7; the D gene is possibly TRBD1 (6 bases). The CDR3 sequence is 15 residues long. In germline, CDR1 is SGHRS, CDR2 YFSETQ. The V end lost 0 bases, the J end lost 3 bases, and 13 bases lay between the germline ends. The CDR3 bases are TGCGCCAGCAGCTTGGCCGTCGGACAGTTCTACGAGCAGTACTTC. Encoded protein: CASSLAVGQFYEQYF.

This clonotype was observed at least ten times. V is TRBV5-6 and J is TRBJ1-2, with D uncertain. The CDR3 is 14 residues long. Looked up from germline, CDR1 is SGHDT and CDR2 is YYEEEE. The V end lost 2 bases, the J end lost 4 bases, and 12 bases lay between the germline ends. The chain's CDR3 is CASSLPTGIYGYTF. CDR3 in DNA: TGTGCCAGCAGCTTACCGACGGGGATCTATGGCTACACCTTC.

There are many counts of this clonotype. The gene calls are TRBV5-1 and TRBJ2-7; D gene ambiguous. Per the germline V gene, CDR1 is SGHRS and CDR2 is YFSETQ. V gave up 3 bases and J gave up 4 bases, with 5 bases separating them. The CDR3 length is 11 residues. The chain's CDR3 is CASSSQYEQYF. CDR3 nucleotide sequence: TGCGCCAGCAGCTCACAGTACGAGCAGTACTTC. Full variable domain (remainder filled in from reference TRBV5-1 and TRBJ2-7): KAGVTQTPRYLIKTRGQQVTLSCSPISGHRSVSWYQQTPGQGLQFLFEYFSETQRNKGNFPGRFSGRQFSNSRSEMNVSTLELGDSALYLCASSSQYEQYFGPGTRLTVT.

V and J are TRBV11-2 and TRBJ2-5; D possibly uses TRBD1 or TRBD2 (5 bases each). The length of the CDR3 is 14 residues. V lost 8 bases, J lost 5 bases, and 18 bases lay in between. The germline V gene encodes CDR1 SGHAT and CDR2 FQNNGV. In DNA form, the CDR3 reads TGTGCCAGCGCCCCGGGGCGAATTCGGGAGACCCAGTACTTC. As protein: CASAPGRIRETQYF.

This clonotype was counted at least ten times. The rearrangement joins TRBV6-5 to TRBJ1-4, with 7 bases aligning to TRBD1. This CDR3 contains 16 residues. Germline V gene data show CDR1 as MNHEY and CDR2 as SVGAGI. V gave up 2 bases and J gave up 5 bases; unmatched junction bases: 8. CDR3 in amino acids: CASSYRSGTENEKLFF. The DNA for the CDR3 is TGTGCCAGCAGTTACCGCTCCGGGACAGAAAATGAAAAACTGTTTTTT.

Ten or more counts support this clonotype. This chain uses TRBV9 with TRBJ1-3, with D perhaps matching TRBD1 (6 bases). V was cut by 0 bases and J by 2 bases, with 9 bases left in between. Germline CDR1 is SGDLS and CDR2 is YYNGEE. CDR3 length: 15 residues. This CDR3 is CASSVVSGAGNTIYF. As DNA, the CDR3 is TGTGCCAGCAGCGTAGTATCAGGGGCTGGAAACACCATATATTTT.

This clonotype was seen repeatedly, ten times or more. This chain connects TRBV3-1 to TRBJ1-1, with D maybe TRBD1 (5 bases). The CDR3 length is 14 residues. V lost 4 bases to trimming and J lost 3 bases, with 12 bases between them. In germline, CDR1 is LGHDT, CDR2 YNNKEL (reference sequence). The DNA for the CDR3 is TGTGCCAGCAGCCGGGGGGACCGCGACACTGAAGCTTTCTTT. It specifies CASSRGDRDTEAFF.

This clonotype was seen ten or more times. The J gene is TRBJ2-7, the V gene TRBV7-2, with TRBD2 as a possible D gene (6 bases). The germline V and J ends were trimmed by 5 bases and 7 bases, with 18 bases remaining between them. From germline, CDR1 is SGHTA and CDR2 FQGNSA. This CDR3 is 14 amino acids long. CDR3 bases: TGTGCCAGCAGCGCGGGGACGGGCTCCTGGGAGCAGTACTTC. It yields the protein CASSAGTGSWEQYF.

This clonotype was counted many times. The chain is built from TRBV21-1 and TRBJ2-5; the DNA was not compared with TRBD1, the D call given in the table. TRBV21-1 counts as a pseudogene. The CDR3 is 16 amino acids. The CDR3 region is CASSKGGAGIEKTQYF. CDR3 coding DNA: TGTGCCAGCAGCAAAGGAGGGGCAGGGATCGAAAAGACCCAGTACTTC.

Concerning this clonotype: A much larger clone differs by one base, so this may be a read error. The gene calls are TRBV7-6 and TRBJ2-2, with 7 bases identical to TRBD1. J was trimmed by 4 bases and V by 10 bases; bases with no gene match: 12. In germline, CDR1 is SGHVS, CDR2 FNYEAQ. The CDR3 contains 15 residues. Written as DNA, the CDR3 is TGTGCCAACAGGCTCGCAGGGGGTCCCACCGGGGAGCTGTTTTTT. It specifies CANRLAGGPTGELFF.

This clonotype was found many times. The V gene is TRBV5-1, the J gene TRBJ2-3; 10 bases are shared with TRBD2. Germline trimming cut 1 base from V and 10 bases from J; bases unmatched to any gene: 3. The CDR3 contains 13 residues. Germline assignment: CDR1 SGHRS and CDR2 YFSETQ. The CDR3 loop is CASSLSSGGAQYF. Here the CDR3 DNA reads TGCGCCAGCAGCTTGTCTAGCGGGGGAGCGCAGTATTTT.

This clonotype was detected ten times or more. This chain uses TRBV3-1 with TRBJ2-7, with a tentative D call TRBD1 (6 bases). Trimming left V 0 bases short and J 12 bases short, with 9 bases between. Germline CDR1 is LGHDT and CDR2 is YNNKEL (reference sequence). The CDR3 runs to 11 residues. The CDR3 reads CASSQEGQLYF. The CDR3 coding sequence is TGTGCCAGCAGCCAAGAAGGACAGCTGTACTTC.

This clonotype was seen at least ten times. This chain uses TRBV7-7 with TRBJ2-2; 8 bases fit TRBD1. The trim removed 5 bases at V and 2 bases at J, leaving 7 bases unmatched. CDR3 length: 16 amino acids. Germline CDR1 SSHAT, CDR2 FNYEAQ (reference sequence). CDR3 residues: CASSRTGTGNTGELFF. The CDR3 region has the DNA TGTGCCAGCAGCCGCACCGGGACAGGAAACACCGGGGAGCTGTTTTTT.

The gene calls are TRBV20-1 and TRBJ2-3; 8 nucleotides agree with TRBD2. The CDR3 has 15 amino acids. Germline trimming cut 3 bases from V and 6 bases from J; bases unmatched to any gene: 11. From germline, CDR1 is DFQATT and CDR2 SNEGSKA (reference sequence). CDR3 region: CSASGAGAVWDTQYF. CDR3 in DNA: TGCAGTGCTAGTGGAGCGGGGGCCGTCTGGGATACGCAGTATTTT.

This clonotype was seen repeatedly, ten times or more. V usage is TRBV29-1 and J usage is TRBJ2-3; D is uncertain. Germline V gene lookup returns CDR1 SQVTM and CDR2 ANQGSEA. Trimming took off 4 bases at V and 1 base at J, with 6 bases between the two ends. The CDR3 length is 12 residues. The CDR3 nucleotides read TGCAGCGTTGCCGTCGGCACAGATACGCAGTATTTT. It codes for CSVAVGTDTQYF.

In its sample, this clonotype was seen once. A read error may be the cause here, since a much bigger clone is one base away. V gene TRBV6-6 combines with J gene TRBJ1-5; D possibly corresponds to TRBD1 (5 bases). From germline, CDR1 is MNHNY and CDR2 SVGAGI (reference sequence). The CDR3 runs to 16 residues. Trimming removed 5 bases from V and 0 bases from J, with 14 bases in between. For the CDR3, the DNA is TGTGCCAGCAGTAACCGCAGAGGGGTTAGCAATCAGCCCCAGCATTTT. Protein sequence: CASSNRRGVSNQPQHF.